This TCR beta chain was observed in a study of T cell changes during pregnancy in multiple sclerosis. The repertoire was sequenced with immunoSEQ multiplex PCR; TCRdb's copy has only in-frame clones and lacks some. This table has around 56,000 clones, approximately 91% appearing once. J gave up 4 bases and V 5 bases, and 4 bases lay outside the gene matches. Germline V gene sequence: CDR1 MNHEY, CDR2 SVGAGI. The CDR3 runs 15 residues. Sequences were derived from CD4+ T cells from peripheral blood mononuclear cells, sampled in the third trimester of pregnancy. The rearrangement links TRBV6-5 to TRBJ2-1; TRBD2 matches 11 bases. This clonotype originated in a female donor with multiple sclerosis, enrolled in a pregnancy study. CDR3 nucleotides: TGTGCCAGCAGTGGAAGACTAGCGGGATACAATGAGCAGTTCTTC. Encoded protein: CASSGRLAGYNEQFF.